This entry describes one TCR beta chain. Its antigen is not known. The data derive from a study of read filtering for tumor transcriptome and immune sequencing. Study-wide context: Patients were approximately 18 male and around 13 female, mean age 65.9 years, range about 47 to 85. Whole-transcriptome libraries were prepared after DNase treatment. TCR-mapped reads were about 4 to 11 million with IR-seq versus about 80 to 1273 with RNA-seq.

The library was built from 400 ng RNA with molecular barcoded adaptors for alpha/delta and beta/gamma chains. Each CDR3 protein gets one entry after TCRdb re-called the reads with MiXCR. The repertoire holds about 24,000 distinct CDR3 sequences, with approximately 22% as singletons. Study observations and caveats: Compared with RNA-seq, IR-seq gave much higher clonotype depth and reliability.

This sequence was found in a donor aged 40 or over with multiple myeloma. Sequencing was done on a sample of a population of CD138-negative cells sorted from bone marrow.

The CDR3 protein is CASRGEYTQYF. Written as DNA, the CDR3 is TGTGCCAGCAGGGGCGAGTATACGCAGTATTTT. The chain has TRBV6-6 and TRBJ2-3; D gene uncertain. Germline loops: CDR1 MNHNY, CDR2 SVGAGI (reference sequence). The CDR3 is made up of 11 amino acids. Trimming left V 6 bases short and J 7 bases short, with 8 bases between.